These T cell receptor beta chains were read from a single sample in a study of blood T cell repertoires in COVID-19. Method: immunoSEQ multiplex PCR; TCRdb's copy keeps in-frame clones and lacks some. The table lists 200,000 to 250,000 clones, 88% of them singletons. What was sequenced was peripheral blood. These receptors came from an older woman with acute or convalescent COVID-19. CDR3s include the opening cysteine and the closing phenylalanine or tryptophan. D genes are given only for firm matches. Rows give clone size only sometimes, using once, few, many, or a class for an expanded clone.

CDR3nt | CDR3aa | abundance | len | j_gene | d_gene | v_gene
TGTGCCAGCAGCCAAGTAAAGCGGGGGATCTCCTACGAGCAGTACTTC | CASSQVKRGISYEQYF | . | 16 | TRBJ2-7 | TRBD2 | TRBV3-1/TRBV3-2
TGCAGCGTTGTTACTTTGGAGGCCCGCTATGGCTACACCTTC | CSVVTLEARYGYTF | . | 14 | TRBJ1-2 | . | TRBV29-1
TGTGCCAGCAGCCCGGGACTAGCGGGGGGGTCCGTGGGAGATACGCAGTATTTT | CASSPGLAGGSVGDTQYF | . | 18 | TRBJ2-3 | TRBD2 | TRBV7-9
TGTGCCAGCAGCTTGGGTCTAGTGACGACCGGGGAGCTGTTTTTT | CASSLGLVTTGELFF | . | 15 | TRBJ2-2 | . | TRBV5-6
TGTGCCAGCAGCCCGGCCCGACAGTCACAGCAGCCCCAGCATTTT | CASSPARQSQQPQHF | . | 15 | TRBJ1-5 | . | TRBV7-2
TGCGCCAGCAGCCAAGATCGGGCGGAGGGATACGAGCAGTACTTC | CASSQDRAEGYEQYF | . | 15 | TRBJ2-7 | . | TRBV4-3
TGTGCCAGCAGTCCTCAGGGGCAGGGATTCAGGGGTCAGCCCCAGCATTTT | CASSPQGQGFRGQPQHF | . | 17 | TRBJ1-5 | . | TRBV28
TGCAGCGTTTTGGGACAGGCGAACACCGGGGAGCTGTTTTTT | CSVLGQANTGELFF | . | 14 | TRBJ2-2 | TRBD1 | TRBV29-1
TGTGCCAGCAGCCAAGTGGGGAATAGCGATATAATCGGGGAGCTGTTTTTT | CASSQVGNSDIIGELFF | . | 17 | TRBJ2-2 | . | TRBV4-2
TGCAGTGCTAGTAAACCGAGAGGACAGAGCAATCAGCCCCAGCATTTT | CSASKPRGQSNQPQHF | . | 16 | TRBJ1-5 | . | TRBV20-1
TGTGCCAGCAGCTGGCGACAGGGGGGCTACGAGCAGTACTTC | CASSWRQGGYEQYF | . | 14 | TRBJ2-7 | TRBD1 | TRBV11-2
TGTGCCACCAGCAGAGATTCACACCGAGCCACCCGGGGAACTGAAGCTTTCTTT | CATSRDSHRATRGTEAFF | . | 18 | TRBJ1-1 | . | TRBV15
TGTGCCAGCAGTTCCCCAGGGTCCGGGACAGCCAATCAGCCCCAGCATTTT | CASSSPGSGTANQPQHF | . | 17 | TRBJ1-5 | TRBD1 | TRBV28
TGTGCCAGTAGTATAGGTGAGGGTGGCTATGGCTACACCTTC | CASSIGEGGYGYTF | . | 14 | TRBJ1-2 | . | TRBV19
TGTGCCAGCAGGCTCCCAGGCGGGAGGGCCCATAGCTCCTACGAGCAGTACTTC | CASRLPGGRAHSSYEQYF | . | 18 | TRBJ2-7 | TRBD2 | TRBV6-4
TGTGCCAGCGCCTGGGGGGGGCGCACAGATACGCAGTATTTT | CASAWGGRTDTQYF | . | 14 | TRBJ2-3 | . | TRBV6-5
TGTGCCAGCAGCGGACAGGGGGCTAAGGGTAGCCGAAGCTCCTACGAGCAGTACTTC | CASSGQGAKGSRSSYEQYF | once | 19 | TRBJ2-7 | TRBD1 | TRBV7-6
TGTGCCAGCAGTGTTAGAGAGACTAGCGGGGGGGCCCACGAGCAGTACTTC | CASSVRETSGGAHEQYF | . | 17 | TRBJ2-7 | TRBD2 | TRBV2
TGTGCCAGCAGCTTAGATCTGGGCACAAACTATGGCTACACCTTC | CASSLDLGTNYGYTF | . | 15 | TRBJ1-2 | . | TRBV11-2
TGTGCCAGCAGCTGGGGGACAGCCCATAATTCACCCCTCCACTTT | CASSWGTAHNSPLHF | . | 15 | TRBJ1-6 | TRBD1 | TRBV5-4
TGTGCCAGCGGGGTTAGGACAGGGGAGTACGAGCAGTACTTC | CASGVRTGEYEQYF | . | 14 | TRBJ2-7 | TRBD1 | TRBV28
TGTGCCAGCAGTCCCGGGACATATAGCAATCAGCCCCAGCATTTT | CASSPGTYSNQPQHF | . | 15 | TRBJ1-5 | . | TRBV28
TGTGCCAGTAGTATGACAAGTGGTACGGCCGGGGAGCTGTTTTTT | CASSMTSGTAGELFF | . | 15 | TRBJ2-2 | . | TRBV19
TGTGCCAGTAGTATTCTACCGGGACAAACTTTCTCTGGAAACACCATATATTTT | CASSILPGQTFSGNTIYF | . | 18 | TRBJ1-3 | . | TRBV19
TGTGCCAGCAGCTCTACACAGAGGACTCAGCAGTTCTTC | CASSSTQRTQQFF | . | 13 | TRBJ2-1 | . | TRBV6-2/TRBV6-3
TGTGCCAGCACCTTAGGGACTAGTACCGGGGAGCTGTTTTTT | CASTLGTSTGELFF | . | 14 | TRBJ2-2 | TRBD2 | TRBV28
TGTGCCAGCAGCCTTTTTACGGGGGTGGGCGCTGAAGCTTTCTTT | CASSLFTGVGAEAFF | . | 15 | TRBJ1-1 | . | TRBV5-5
TGTGCCAGCAGAAAGAGCTCCTACGAGCAGTACTTC | CASRKSSYEQYF | . | 12 | TRBJ2-7 | . | TRBV12-3/TRBV12-4
TGTGCCAGCAGTTCCTCCCCTCACTATGGCTACACCTTC | CASSSSPHYGYTF | once | 13 | TRBJ1-2 | . | TRBV27
TGTGCCAGCAGTTTAGTGAGTAACTATGGCTACACCTTC | CASSLVSNYGYTF | once | 13 | TRBJ1-2 | . | TRBV12-3/TRBV12-4